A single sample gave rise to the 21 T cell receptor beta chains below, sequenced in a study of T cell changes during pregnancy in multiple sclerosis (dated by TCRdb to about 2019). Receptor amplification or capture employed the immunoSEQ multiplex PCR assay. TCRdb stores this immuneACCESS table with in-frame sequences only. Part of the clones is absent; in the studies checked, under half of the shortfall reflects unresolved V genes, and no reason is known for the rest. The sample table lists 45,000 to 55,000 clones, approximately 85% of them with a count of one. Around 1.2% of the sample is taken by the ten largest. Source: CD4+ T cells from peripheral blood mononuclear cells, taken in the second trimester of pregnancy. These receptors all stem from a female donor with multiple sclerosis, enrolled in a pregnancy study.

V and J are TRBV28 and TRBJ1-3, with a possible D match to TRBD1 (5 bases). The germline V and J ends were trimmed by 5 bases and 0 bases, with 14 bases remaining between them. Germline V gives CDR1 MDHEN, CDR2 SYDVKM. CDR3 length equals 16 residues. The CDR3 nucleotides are TGTGCCAGCAGTAAAGACAGATCCGTCTCTGGAAACACCATATATTTT. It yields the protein CASSKDRSVSGNTIYF.

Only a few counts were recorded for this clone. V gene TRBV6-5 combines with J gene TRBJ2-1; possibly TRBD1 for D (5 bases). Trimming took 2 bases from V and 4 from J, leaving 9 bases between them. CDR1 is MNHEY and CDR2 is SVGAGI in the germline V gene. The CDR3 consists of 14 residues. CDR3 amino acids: CASSYGAAYNEQFF. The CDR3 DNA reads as TGTGCCAGCAGTTACGGGGCAGCTTACAATGAGCAGTTCTTC.

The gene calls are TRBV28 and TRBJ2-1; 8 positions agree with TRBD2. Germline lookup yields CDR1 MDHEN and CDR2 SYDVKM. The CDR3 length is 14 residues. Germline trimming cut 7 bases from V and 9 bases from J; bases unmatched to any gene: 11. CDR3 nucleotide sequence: TGTGCCAGCACCCGGGGGGGCGCTACAAGTGAGCAGTTCTTC. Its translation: CASTRGGATSEQFF.

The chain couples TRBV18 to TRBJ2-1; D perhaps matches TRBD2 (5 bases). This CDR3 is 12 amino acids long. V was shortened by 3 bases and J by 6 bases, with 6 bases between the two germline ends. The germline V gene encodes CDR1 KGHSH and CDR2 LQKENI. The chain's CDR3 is CASSPTSNEQFF. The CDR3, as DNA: TGTGCCAGCTCACCTACTAGCAATGAGCAGTTCTTC.

CDR3 bases: TGTGCCAGCAGCTTAGATAGCGGGAGTTTACGTACGCAGTATTTT. This translates into CASSLDSGSLRTQYF. The chain carries TRBV7-2 and TRBJ2-3; 9 positions match TRBD2. J gave up 8 bases and V 1 base, and 7 bases lay outside the gene matches. The CDR3 runs 15 residues. CDR1 and CDR2 (germline): SGHTA, FQGNSA.

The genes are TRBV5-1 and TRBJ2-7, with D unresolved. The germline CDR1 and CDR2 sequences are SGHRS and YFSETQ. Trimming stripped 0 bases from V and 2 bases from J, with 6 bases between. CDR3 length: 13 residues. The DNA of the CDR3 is TGCGCCAGCAGCTTGGCTCCCCCCTACGAGCAGTACTTC. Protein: CASSLAPPYEQYF.

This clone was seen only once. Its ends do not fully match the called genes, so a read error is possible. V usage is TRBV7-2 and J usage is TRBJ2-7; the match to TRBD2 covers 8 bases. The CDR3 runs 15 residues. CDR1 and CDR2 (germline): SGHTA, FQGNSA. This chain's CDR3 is CVSSWLSSGPYEQYF. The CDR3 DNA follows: TGTGTCAGCAGCTGGCTATCTAGCGGGCCCTACGAGCAGTACTTC. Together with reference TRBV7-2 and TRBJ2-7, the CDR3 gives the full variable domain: GAGVSQSPSNKVTEKGKDVELRCDPISGHTALYWYRQSLGQGLEFLIYFQGNSAPDKSGLPSDRFSAERTGGSVSTLTIQRTQQEDSAVYLCVSSWLSSGPYEQYFGPGTRLTVT.

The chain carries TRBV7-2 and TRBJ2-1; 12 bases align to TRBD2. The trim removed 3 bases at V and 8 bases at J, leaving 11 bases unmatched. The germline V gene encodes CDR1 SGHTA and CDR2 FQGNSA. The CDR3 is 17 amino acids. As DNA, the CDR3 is TGTGCCAGCAGCTTGGTGGCTAGCGGGAGGGCCCGGGATGAGCAGTTCTTC. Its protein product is CASSLVASGRARDEQFF.

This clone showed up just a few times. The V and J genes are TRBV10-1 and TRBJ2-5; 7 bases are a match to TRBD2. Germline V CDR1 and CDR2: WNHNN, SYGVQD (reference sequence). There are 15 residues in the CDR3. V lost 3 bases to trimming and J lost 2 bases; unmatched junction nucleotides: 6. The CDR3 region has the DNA TGCGCCAGCAGTGAAGCGGGAAGGCCTCAAGAGACCCAGTACTTC. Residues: CASSEAGRPQETQYF.

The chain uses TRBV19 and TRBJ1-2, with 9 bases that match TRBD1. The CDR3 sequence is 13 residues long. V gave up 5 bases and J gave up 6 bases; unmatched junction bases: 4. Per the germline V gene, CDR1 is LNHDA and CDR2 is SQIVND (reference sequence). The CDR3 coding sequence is TGTGCCAGTAGTGCGAGGACAGGGGATGGCTACACCTTC. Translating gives CASSARTGDGYTF. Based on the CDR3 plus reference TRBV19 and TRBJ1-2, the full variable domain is DGGITQSPKYLFRKEGQNVTLSCEQNLNHDAMYWYRQDPGQGLRLIYYSQIVNDFQKGDIAEGYSVSREKKESFPLTVTSAQKNPTAFYLCASSARTGDGYTFGSGTRLTVV.

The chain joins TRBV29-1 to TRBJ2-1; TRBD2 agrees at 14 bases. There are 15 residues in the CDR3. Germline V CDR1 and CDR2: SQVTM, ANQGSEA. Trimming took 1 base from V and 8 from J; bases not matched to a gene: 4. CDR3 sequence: CSVEGTSGRIDEQFF. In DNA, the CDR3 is TGCAGCGTTGAAGGGACTAGCGGGAGGATCGATGAGCAGTTCTTC.

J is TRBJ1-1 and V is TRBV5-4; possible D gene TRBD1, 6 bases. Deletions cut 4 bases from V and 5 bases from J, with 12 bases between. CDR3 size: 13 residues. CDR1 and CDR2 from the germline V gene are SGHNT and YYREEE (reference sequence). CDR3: CASSVSGVTEAFF. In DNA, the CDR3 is TGTGCCAGCAGCGTTTCAGGGGTTACTGAAGCTTTCTTT.

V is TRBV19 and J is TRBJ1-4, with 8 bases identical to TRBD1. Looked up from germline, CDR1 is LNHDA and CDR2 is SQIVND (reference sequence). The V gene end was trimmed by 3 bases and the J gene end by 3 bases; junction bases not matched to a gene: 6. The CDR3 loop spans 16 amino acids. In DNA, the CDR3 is TGTGCCAGTAGTATGGGGGGACAGGCGGCTAATGAAAAACTGTTTTTT. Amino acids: CASSMGGQAANEKLFF.

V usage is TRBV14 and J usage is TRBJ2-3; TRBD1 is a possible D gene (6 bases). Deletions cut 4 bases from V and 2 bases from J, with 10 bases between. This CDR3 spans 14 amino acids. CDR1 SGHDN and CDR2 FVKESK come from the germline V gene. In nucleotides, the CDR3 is TGTGCCAGCAGCCGAAGACAGGACACAGATACGCAGTATTTT. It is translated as CASSRRQDTDTQYF.

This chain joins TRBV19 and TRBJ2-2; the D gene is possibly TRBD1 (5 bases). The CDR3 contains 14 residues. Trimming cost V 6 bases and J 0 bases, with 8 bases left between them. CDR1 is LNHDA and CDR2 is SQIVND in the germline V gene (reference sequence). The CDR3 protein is CASSRQSNTGELFF. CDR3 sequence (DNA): TGTGCCAGTAGCAGACAGTCGAACACCGGGGAGCTGTTTTTT. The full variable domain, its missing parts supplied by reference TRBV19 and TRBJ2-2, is DGGITQSPKYLFRKEGQNVTLSCEQNLNHDAMYWYRQDPGQGLRLIYYSQIVNDFQKGDIAEGYSVSREKKESFPLTVTSAQKNPTAFYLCASSRQSNTGELFFGEGSRLTVL.

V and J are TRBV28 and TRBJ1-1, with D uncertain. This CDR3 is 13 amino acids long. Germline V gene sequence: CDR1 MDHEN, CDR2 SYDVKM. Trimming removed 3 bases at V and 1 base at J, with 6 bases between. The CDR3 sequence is CASSFVENTEAFF. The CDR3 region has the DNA TGTGCCAGCAGTTTTGTAGAGAACACTGAAGCTTTCTTT.

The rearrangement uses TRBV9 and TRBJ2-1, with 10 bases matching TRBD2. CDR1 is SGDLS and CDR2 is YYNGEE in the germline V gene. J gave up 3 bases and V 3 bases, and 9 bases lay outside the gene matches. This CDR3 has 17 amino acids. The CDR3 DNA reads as TGTGCCAGCAGCGGGAAAGGGACTAGCGCCCACTACAATGAGCAGTTCTTC. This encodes CASSGKGTSAHYNEQFF.

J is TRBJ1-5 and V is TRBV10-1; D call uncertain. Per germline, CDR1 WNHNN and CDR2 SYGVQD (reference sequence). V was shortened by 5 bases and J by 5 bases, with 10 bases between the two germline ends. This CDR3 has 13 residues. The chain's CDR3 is CASSSDIHQPQHF. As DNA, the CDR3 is TGCGCCAGCAGTTCCGACATCCATCAGCCCCAGCATTTT.

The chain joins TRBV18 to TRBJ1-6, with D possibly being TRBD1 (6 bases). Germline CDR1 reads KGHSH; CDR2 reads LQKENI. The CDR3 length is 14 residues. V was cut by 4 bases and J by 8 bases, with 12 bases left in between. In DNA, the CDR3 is TGTGCCAGCTCACGGTCCAGGGGAGATTCACCCCTCCACTTT. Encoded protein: CASSRSRGDSPLHF.

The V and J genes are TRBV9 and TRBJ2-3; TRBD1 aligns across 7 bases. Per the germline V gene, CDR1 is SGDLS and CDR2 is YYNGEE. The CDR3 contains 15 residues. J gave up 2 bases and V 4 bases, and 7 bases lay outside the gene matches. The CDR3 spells CASSPQGQSTDTQYF. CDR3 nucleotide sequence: TGTGCCAGCAGCCCTCAGGGACAGTCCACAGATACGCAGTATTTT. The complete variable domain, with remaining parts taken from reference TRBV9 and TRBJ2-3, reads DSGVTQTPKHLITATGQRVTLRCSPRSGDLSVYWYQQSLDQGLQFLIQYYNGEERAKGNILERFSAQQFPDLHSELNLSSLELGDSALYFCASSPQGQSTDTQYFGPGTRLTVL.

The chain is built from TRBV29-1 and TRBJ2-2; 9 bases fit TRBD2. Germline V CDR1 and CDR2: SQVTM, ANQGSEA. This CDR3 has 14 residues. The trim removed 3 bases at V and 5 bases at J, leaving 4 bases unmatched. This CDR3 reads CSVEAGGPTGELFF. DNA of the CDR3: TGCAGCGTTGAGGCGGGAGGGCCTACCGGGGAGCTGTTTTTT.